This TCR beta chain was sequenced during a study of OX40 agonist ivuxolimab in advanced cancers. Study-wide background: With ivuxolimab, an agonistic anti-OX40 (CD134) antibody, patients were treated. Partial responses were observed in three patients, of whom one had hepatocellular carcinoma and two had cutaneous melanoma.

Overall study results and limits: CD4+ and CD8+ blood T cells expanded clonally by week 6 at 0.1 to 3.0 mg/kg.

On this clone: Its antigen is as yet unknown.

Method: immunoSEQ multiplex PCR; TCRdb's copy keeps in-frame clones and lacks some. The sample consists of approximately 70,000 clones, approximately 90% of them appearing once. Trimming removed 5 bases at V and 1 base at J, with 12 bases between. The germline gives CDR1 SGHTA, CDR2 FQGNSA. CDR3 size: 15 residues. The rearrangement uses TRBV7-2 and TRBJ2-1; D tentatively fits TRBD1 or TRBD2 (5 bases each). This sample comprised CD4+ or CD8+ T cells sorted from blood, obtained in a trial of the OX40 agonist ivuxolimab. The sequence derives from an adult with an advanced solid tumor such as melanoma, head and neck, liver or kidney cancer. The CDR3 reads CASSQSWGSYNEQFF. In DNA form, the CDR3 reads TGTGCCAGCAGCCAAAGTTGGGGGTCCTACAATGAGCAGTTCTTC.